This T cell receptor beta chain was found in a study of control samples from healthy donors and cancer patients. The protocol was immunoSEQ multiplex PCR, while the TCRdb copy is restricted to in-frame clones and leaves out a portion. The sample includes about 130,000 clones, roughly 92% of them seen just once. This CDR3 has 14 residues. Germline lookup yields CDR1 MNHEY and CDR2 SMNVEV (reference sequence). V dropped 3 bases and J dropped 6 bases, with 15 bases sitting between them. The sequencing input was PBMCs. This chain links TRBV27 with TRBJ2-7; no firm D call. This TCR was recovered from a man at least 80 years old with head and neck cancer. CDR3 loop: CASSFYLGGLEQYF. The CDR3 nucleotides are TGTGCCAGCAGTTTCTATTTGGGTGGCCTCGAGCAGTACTTC.